This T cell receptor beta chain emerged from a study of neurological immune-mediated disorders. Ten or more counts support this clonotype. The method for making cDNA was 5'RACE, and it used 10-nucleotide random UMIs. One entry per CDR3 protein results from TCRdb running MiXCR on the 5' RACE reads. The table shows 12,000 to 15,000 distinct CDR3 sequences, with roughly 13% occurring only once. V was trimmed by 0 bases and J by 6 bases, leaving 5 bases between them. The CDR3 covers 12 residues. CDR1 is SGDLS and CDR2 is YYNGEE in the germline V gene. The V call is TRBV9, the J call TRBJ2-3, with D unresolved. This receptor was obtained from a female donor with HTLV-1-associated myelopathy (HAM/TSP). The source material was CD8+ T cells from blood. CDR3 sequence: CASSVEADTQYF. In DNA form, the CDR3 reads TGTGCCAGCAGCGTAGAAGCCGATACGCAGTATTTT.